This T cell receptor beta chain was sequenced during a study of cytomegalovirus exposure and HLA in healthy donors. Study-wide points: The availability of immune exposure information extended only to CMV serostatus.

Unrecorded immune exposures were likely, despite nominal health at sampling. PCR primers comprised 60 Vbeta and 13 Jbeta primers. Clones were read by immunoSEQ multiplex PCR, and TCRdb kept only the in-frame ones, dropping some. The data include fewer than 130,000 clones; the top ten clones carry around 0.6%. V was cut by 2 bases and J by 5 bases, with 12 bases left in between. Per germline, CDR1 WSHSY and CDR2 SAAADI. This CDR3 is 14 amino acids long. As for this clone: Its antigen is currently unknown.

Sequencing input: PBMCs. The J gene is TRBJ1-2, the V gene TRBV10-2; tentative D call: TRBD1 (5 bases). This receptor was obtained from a man aged 50-59 years in good health and CMV-seronegative. In DNA form, the CDR3 reads TGCGCCAGCAGTGAGCTGGGGCAGTGGTATGGCTACACCTTC. It is translated as CASSELGQWYGYTF.